This T cell receptor (beta chain) was obtained from a study of Graves' ophthalmopathy and Graves' hyperthyroidism. Each donor who had ophthalmopathy showed moderate-to-severe activity, a CAS of ≥3, a NOSPECS of ≥4, and a duration under 3 months. Exclusion applied to patients with other autoimmune diseases, uncontrolled infections, pregnancy or lactation. It was from roughly 10 ml of fresh peripheral blood that the PBMCs came. V lost 2 bases and J lost 2; bases outside the gene matches: 4. This CDR3 is built from 15 residues. Amplification of the TCR beta CDR3 regions used RNA transcripts (as template). RT-PCR with HTBI primers came first, then second-round multiplex PCR. TCRdb independently ran MiXCR on the multiplex PCR reads; one entry per CDR3 protein. The sample contains 650,000 to 900,000 distinct CDR3 sequences, 35% to 50% of which appear only once.

This sequence was found in an adult man with Graves' ophthalmopathy. The genes are TRBV12-3 or TRBV12-4 and TRBJ2-5; 8 nucleotides align to TRBD1. Sequenced input: peripheral blood. Written as DNA, the CDR3 is TGTGCCAGCAGTTTACAGGGGGCAGGACAAGAGACCCAGTACTTC. It encodes CASSLQGAGQETQYF.